This T cell receptor (beta chain) was recovered during a study of identifying expanded T cells in peripheral blood. Study outcomes and limitations: Roughly two-week clone count variance significantly increased as total template count grew.

Concerning this clone: Its antigen is undetermined.

V lost 4 bases, J lost 2 bases, and 8 bases stayed unmatched. Germline CDR1 and CDR2: SGHRS and YFSETQ. CDR3 length: 15 residues. The table came from immunoSEQ multiplex PCR; TCRdb's copy has only in-frame clones and leaves some out. The sample comprises more than 95,000 clones, around 84% of which are singletons, and roughly 3.3% rests with the top ten. The receptor's source is a person aged 18 to 75 in good health. Sequenced input: blood. This rearrangement joins TRBV5-1 to TRBJ1-2; 7 bases align to TRBD1. The CDR3 DNA reads TGCGCCAGCAGCCCCCGACAGGGCGGGAACTATGGCTACACCTTC. Protein: CASSPRQGGNYGYTF. Variable domain in full (rest from reference TRBV5-1 and TRBJ1-2): KAGVTQTPRYLIKTRGQQVTLSCSPISGHRSVSWYQQTPGQGLQFLFEYFSETQRNKGNFPGRFSGRQFSNSRSEMNVSTLELGDSALYLCASSPRQGGNYGYTFGSGTRLTVV.